One and the same sample provided the 10 T cell receptor beta chains below, sequenced in a study of early T cells in non-severe SARS-CoV-2 infection. TCRdb analysed the 5' RACE reads with MiXCR anew, one entry per CDR3 protein. The profile covers roughly 34,000 distinct CDR3 sequences, with under 8% appearing a single time and around 23% taken by the ten largest. The material sequenced was whole blood, taken at baseline. Receptor source: an adult who was a healthcare worker with PCR-confirmed SARS-CoV-2 infection or an uninfected control (not recorded which).

This clonotype was counted only a few times. This sequence joins TRBV20-1 and TRBJ2-7; TRBD1 matches 7 bases. The CDR3 has 14 residues. CDR1 and CDR2 (germline): DFQATT, SNEGSKA (reference sequence). J lost 6 bases, V lost 1 base, and 9 bases had no gene match. CDR3 residues: CSARGPQGIGEQYF. The CDR3 DNA reads TGCAGTGCTAGAGGACCACAGGGGATCGGCGAGCAGTACTTC.

In its sample, this clonotype was seen many times. V gene TRBV28 combines with J gene TRBJ1-3; no definite D call. Trimming stripped 7 bases from V and 0 bases from J, with 10 bases between. Germline lookup yields CDR1 MDHEN and CDR2 SYDVKM. This CDR3 contains 14 residues. In DNA, the CDR3 is TGTGCCAGCACTGATTACAGCTCTGGAAACACCATATATTTT. This sequence encodes CASTDYSSGNTIYF.

V is TRBV20-1 and J is TRBJ2-1; 8 bases map to TRBD2. V lost 6 bases, J lost 2 bases, and 9 bases stayed unmatched. The germline CDR1 and CDR2 sequences are DFQATT and SNEGSKA (reference sequence). The CDR3 length is 15 residues. The CDR3 reads CSATRGGPTYNEQFF. In DNA, the CDR3 is TGCAGTGCCACACGCGGGGGGCCTACCTACAATGAGCAGTTCTTC.

This clonotype occurred a few times. This chain connects TRBV7-2 to TRBJ2-2; 10 nucleotides line up with TRBD2. The CDR3 runs 15 residues. V shed 1 base, J shed 7 bases, and the junction held 3 bases outside the gene matches. CDR1 and CDR2 from the germline V gene are SGHTA and FQGNSA. In DNA form, the CDR3 reads TGTGCCAGCAGCTTAGTTCCTAGCGGGGGCGGGGAGCTGTTTTTT. It translates to CASSLVPSGGGELFF.

This clonotype was recorded many times. The chain combines TRBV2 with TRBJ2-6; 10 positions agree with TRBD2. The V segment lost 8 bases and the J segment 2 bases; nucleotides outside the gene matches: 18. The germline gives CDR1 SNHLY, CDR2 FYNNEI. This CDR3 is built from 20 residues. This CDR3 reads CASVKASTSGTLPGANVLTF. As DNA, the CDR3 is TGTGCCAGCGTTAAAGCGAGCACTAGCGGGACGCTCCCTGGGGCCAACGTCCTGACTTTC.

Many counts were recorded for this clonotype. The chain couples TRBV5-1 to TRBJ2-1, with 13 bases matching TRBD2. CDR1 and CDR2 from the germline V gene are SGHRS and YFSETQ. V trimming: 3 bases; J trimming: 6 bases; junction bases outside the gene matches: 3. The CDR3 is made up of 15 amino acids. The CDR3 DNA follows: TGCGCCAGCAGCTGGACTAGCGGGAGTAGCAATGAGCAGTTCTTC. Translated, it gives CASSWTSGSSNEQFF.

In its sample, this clonotype was seen a few times. The chain couples TRBV27 to TRBJ2-7; TRBD2 agrees at 16 bases. V was pared by 0 bases and J by 7 bases, with 9 bases of the junction left unmatched. The CDR3 is 18 amino acids. In germline, CDR1 is MNHEY, CDR2 SMNVEV (reference sequence). The CDR3 loop reads CASSLSGLAGGGRGEQYF. CDR3 nucleotides: TGTGCCAGCAGTTTATCGGGACTAGCGGGAGGGGGGCGAGGAGAGCAGTACTTC.

In its sample, this clonotype was seen many times. V is TRBV4-1 and J is TRBJ2-1; 7 positions match TRBD2. CDR3 length: 19 residues. The germline V gene has CDR1 MGHRA and CDR2 YSYEKL. V shed 3 bases, J shed 4 bases, and the junction held 18 bases outside the gene matches. In DNA form, the CDR3 reads TGCGCCAGCAGCCACACCAGTGTAGGCGCTAGCGGTACATACAATGAGCAGTTCTTC. It is translated as CASSHTSVGASGTYNEQFF.

A few counts support this clonotype. V gene TRBV20-1 combines with J gene TRBJ1-5, with D uncertain. Trimming removed 1 base at V and 0 bases at J, with 7 bases between. The CDR3 loop spans 14 amino acids. Germline V gene sequence: CDR1 DFQATT, CDR2 SNEGSKA (reference sequence). CDR3 region: CSARGQNSNQPQHF. Written as DNA, the CDR3 is TGCAGTGCTAGAGGGCAGAATAGCAATCAGCCCCAGCATTTT.

The V call is TRBV12-3 or TRBV12-4, the J call TRBJ2-5; 12 positions match TRBD2. The J segment lost 2 bases and the V segment lost 5 bases, leaving 3 bases of the junction unmatched. The CDR3 spans 15 residues. CDR3 nucleotides: TGTGCCAGCAGTGCGACTAGCGGGAGACAAGAGACCCAGTACTTC. It translates to CASSATSGRQETQYF.